The present entry profiles one T cell receptor (beta chain) with its context. Its antigen is currently unknown. This CDR3 region has 14 residues. Per the germline V gene, CDR1 is SGHRS and CDR2 is YFSETQ. V was shortened by 3 bases and J by 5 bases, with 15 bases between the two germline ends. This sample was included in a study of cytomegalovirus exposure and HLA in healthy donors. Absent from the records is this donor's CMV serostatus. The study, taken as a whole, reports: Researchers left out some V segments, among them TRBV6-2 and TRBV6-3, as indistinguishable. Earlier analysis found most TCR beta V segments productive about 87% or about 30% of the time. Presence/absence analyses rested on an assumption that sequencing depth was roughly uniform across donors.

Primers: 60 Vbeta forward and 13 Jbeta reverse. Assay used: immunoSEQ multiplex PCR; TCRdb lists only in-frame clones, some missing. This table holds under 150,000 clones, around 70% found once. Sequenced: PBMCs. This receptor was identified in a human donor in good health. The rearrangement uses TRBV5-1 and TRBJ2-7; D might be TRBD1 (6 bases). The CDR3 DNA follows: TGCGCCAGCAGCTCGCTCCGAGGACAGAACGAGCAGTACTTC. Translating gives CASSSLRGQNEQYF.